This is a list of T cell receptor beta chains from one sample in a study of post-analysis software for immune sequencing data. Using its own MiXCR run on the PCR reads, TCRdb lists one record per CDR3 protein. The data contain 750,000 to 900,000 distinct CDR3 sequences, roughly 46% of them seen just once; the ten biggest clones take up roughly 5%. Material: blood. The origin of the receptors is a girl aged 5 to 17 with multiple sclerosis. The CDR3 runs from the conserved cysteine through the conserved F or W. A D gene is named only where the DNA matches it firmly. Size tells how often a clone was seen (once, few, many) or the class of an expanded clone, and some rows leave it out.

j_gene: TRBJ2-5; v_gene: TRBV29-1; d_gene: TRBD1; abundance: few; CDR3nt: TGCAGCGGACGACAGGGAGAGACCCAGTACTTC; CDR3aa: CSGRQGETQYF
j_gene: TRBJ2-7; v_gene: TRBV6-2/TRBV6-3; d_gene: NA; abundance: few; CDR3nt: TGTGCCAGCAAGGGTTTGCGGGGGCCCGTTTACGAGCAGTACTTC; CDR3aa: CASKGLRGPVYEQYF
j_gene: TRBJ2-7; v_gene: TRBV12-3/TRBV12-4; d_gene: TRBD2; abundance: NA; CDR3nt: TGTGCCAGCAGTTCGAGCGGGAGGGCCTACGAGGAGTACTTC; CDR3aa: CASSSSGRAYEEYF
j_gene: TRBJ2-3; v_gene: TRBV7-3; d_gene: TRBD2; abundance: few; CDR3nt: TGTGCCAGCAGCCTAACTCGGACTAGCGGATCACCTAGCACAGATACGCAGTATTTT; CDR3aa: CASSLTRTSGSPSTDTQYF
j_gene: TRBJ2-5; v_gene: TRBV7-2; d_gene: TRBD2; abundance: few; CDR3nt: TGTGCCAGCAGATGGGCGGGAGAACTCGAGACCCAGTACTTC; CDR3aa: CASRWAGELETQYF
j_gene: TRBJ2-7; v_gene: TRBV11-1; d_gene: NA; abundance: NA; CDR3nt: TGTGCCAGCAGTTTAGGTATGGGCAGCGTGGACGAGCAGTACTTC; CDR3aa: CASSLGMGSVDEQYF
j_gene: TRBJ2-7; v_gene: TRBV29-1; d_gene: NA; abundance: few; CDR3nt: TGCAGCGTTTCCCCGAGTGTTCGGGGCGAGCAGTACTTC; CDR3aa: CSVSPSVRGEQYF
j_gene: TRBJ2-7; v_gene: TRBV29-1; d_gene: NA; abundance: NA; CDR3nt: TGCAGCGTCACCAGCCAGAGCCTCTCCTACGAGCAGTACTTC; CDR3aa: CSVTSQSLSYEQYF
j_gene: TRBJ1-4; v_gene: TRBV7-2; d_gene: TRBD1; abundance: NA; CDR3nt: TGTGCCAGCAGCCCTAGCGGGGACAGCCATGAAAAGCTGTTTTTT; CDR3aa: CASSPSGDSHEKLFF
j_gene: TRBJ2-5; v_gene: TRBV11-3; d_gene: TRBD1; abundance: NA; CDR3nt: TGTGCCAGCAGCTTCGGGACAGCTCAGACCCAGTACTTC; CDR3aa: CASSFGTAQTQYF
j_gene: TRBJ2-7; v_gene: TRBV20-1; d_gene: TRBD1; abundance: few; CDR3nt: TGCAGTGCTACCCCTTGGGGGACAGGGGCCGAGCAGTACTTC; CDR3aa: CSATPWGTGAEQYF
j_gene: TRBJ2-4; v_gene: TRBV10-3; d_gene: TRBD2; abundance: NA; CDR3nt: TGTGCCATCAGTGAGTCGGATATAGGACTAGCTCCACCGGGGAACATTCAGTACTTC; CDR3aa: CAISESDIGLAPPGNIQYF
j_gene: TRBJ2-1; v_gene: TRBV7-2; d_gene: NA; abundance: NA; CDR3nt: TGTGCCAGCAGCTTTCAGGGAGGCTCCTACAATGAGCAGTTCTTC; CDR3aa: CASSFQGGSYNEQFF
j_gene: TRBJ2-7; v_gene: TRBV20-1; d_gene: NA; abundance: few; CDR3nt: TGCAGTGCTAGAGATCGTGCTAACGGCTTCTGGGAGCAGTACTTC; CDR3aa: CSARDRANGFWEQYF
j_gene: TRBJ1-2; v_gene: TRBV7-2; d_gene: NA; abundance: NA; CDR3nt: TGTGCCAGCAGCTTAGTTACACAGTCCAACTATGGCTACACCTTC; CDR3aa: CASSLVTQSNYGYTF
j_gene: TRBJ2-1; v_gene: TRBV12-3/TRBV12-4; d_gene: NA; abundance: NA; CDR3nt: TGTGCCAGCAGGATAACAGGGACCCCCTACAATGAGCAGTTCTTC; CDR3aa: CASRITGTPYNEQFF